The 9 T cell receptor beta chains below all came from one sample that was sequenced in a study of blood T cell repertoires in COVID-19. Measured with immunoSEQ multiplex PCR; TCRdb has only the in-frame clones, and not every one. The top ten hold 4% to 5% of the sample, which has tens of thousands of clones, around 83% seen once. Sequencing was performed on peripheral blood. Source of these receptors: an elderly man with active COVID-19.

The gene calls are TRBV30 and TRBJ1-2; D is undetermined. Trimming removed 4 bases at V and 8 bases at J, with 17 bases between. CDR1 and CDR2 from the germline V gene are GTSNPN and SVGIG (reference sequence). This CDR3 spans 13 amino acids. The CDR3 is CAWKLYGLSGYTF. For the CDR3, the DNA is TGTGCCTGGAAACTTTACGGGTTGAGCGGCTACACCTTC.

This clone was recorded only once. The rearrangement uses TRBV6-1 and TRBJ1-3; 7 nucleotides match TRBD1. The CDR3 length is 16 residues. V lost 2 bases and J lost 0; bases outside the gene matches: 4. Germline V CDR1 and CDR2: MNHNS, SASEGT. For the CDR3, the DNA is TGTGCCAGCAGTGAACAGGGGGGATACTCTGGAAACACCATATATTTT. This gives the protein CASSEQGGYSGNTIYF.

The rearrangement joins TRBV5-4 to TRBJ2-5; maybe TRBD1 (6 bases). Trimming left V 9 bases short and J 5 bases short, with 23 bases between. This CDR3 is 15 amino acids long. From germline, CDR1 is SGHNT and CDR2 YYREEE (reference sequence). In DNA, the CDR3 is TGTGCCACCATGACAGGATCAGATAGTCGCGAGACCCAGTACTTC. Amino acids: CATMTGSDSRETQYF.

The chain is built from TRBV19 and TRBJ2-2, with D tentatively TRBD2 (5 bases). The germline V gene encodes CDR1 LNHDA and CDR2 SQIVND (reference sequence). V gave up 4 bases and J gave up 5 bases, with 17 bases separating them. The CDR3 has 16 amino acids. CDR3 sequence (DNA): TGTGCCAGTAGTAAACGGAGCCCCACGGGGACCGGGGAGCTGTTTTTT. It codes for CASSKRSPTGTGELFF.

This clone was counted once. J is TRBJ1-3 and V is TRBV9; 7 nucleotides line up with TRBD1. This CDR3 is 14 amino acids long. Trimming removed 4 bases from V and 4 bases from J; junction bases left unmatched: 5. Germline CDR1 reads SGDLS; CDR2 reads YYNGEE. CDR3 sequence: CASSIGQVGNTIYF. The CDR3 DNA follows: TGTGCCAGCAGCATTGGACAGGTGGGAAACACCATATATTTT.

A single count supports this clone. V usage is TRBV5-6 and J usage is TRBJ1-4; D gene unclear. The CDR3 loop spans 15 amino acids. V gave up 6 bases and J gave up 0 bases, with 12 bases separating them. Germline V gene data show CDR1 as SGHDT and CDR2 as YYEEEE. The DNA for the CDR3 is TGTGCCAGCAACCCGTCGACATCAACTAATGAAAAACTGTTTTTT. Translating it yields CASNPSTSTNEKLFF. Using reference TRBV5-6 and TRBJ1-4 for the parts outside the CDR3, the full variable domain is DAGVTQSPTHLIKTRGQQVTLRCSPKSGHDTVSWYQQALGQGPQFIFQYYEEEERQRGNFPDRFSGHQFPNYSSELNVNALLLGDSALYLCASNPSTSTNEKLFFGSGTQLSVL.

The chain uses TRBV9 and TRBJ2-7; the D gene is possibly TRBD2 (5 bases). V lost 0 bases and J lost 12, with 10 bases in between. The CDR3 totals 11 residues. Germline V gene sequence: CDR1 SGDLS, CDR2 YYNGEE. The CDR3 DNA sequence: TGTGCCAGCAGCGTAGAACCCGAGGGGTACTTC. Its translation: CASSVEPEGYF.

The chain links TRBV7-9 to TRBJ1-2; 9 bases line up with TRBD1. The germline V gene has CDR1 SEHNR and CDR2 FQNEAQ (reference sequence). V dropped 5 bases and J dropped 7; count of bases not matched to a gene: 8. The CDR3 is 14 residues long. The CDR3 here is CASSRGQGMSGYTF. In DNA form, the CDR3 reads TGTGCCAGCAGCCGCGGACAGGGGATGTCTGGCTACACCTTC.

This rearrangement joins TRBV5-1 to TRBJ2-1; 12 positions agree with TRBD1. The CDR3 has 16 amino acids. Germline V CDR1 and CDR2: SGHRS, YFSETQ. V trimming: 2 bases; J trimming: 7 bases; junction bases outside the gene matches: 7. CDR3 DNA sequence: TGCGCCAGCAGCTTCACGGGACAGGGGGCGCGTAATGAGCAGTTCTTC. Translating gives CASSFTGQGARNEQFF. The whole variable domain, filled in from reference TRBV5-1 and TRBJ2-1, reads KAGVTQTPRYLIKTRGQQVTLSCSPISGHRSVSWYQQTPGQGLQFLFEYFSETQRNKGNFPGRFSGRQFSNSRSEMNVSTLELGDSALYLCASSFTGQGARNEQFFGPGTRLTVL.